This T cell receptor (beta chain) was captured in a study of CD8+CD57+ T cells in acquired aplastic anemia. Study-level background: When averaged, DNA from sorted CD4+ and CD8+ cells came to about 2.9 ug.

For sequencing, patients were chosen who had shown expansion of CD8+CD57+ cells by flow cytometry. Profiling of TCR beta VDJ combinations and CDR3 sequences used genomic DNA as template. TCRdb passed the reads through MiXCR, listing each CDR3 protein once. The profile shows about 200,000 distinct CDR3 sequences, about half of them singletons. Details on this clonotype: With a much larger clone just one base away, this may be a read error.

This CDR3 has 15 residues. CDR1 is SSHAT, CDR2 FNYEAQ, per germline (reference sequence). The rearrangement links TRBV7-7 to TRBJ2-2; D perhaps matches TRBD2 (5 bases). The receptor was isolated from a human donor with aplastic anemia. Sequenced sample: sorted CD4+, CD8+, or CD8+CD57+ T cells (not recorded which) from PBMCs. CDR3 bases: TGCGCCAGCGGCTTGGGTGAAGGGAACACCGGGGAGCTGTTTTTT. This encodes CASGLGEGNTGELFF.